This TCR beta chain was profiled in a study of OX40 agonist ivuxolimab in advanced cancers. Study details: Intravenous ivuxolimab at 0.01 to 10 mg/kg was given to patients every 2 weeks. Having had anti-PD-1, anti-PD-L1 or anti-CTLA-4 therapy before was allowed, and 40% to 45% had some.

Baseline was the first blood sampling point, followed by cycle 4 day 1 and cycle 7 day 1. Sequencing was performed with immunoSEQ multiplex PCR; in TCRdb, only in-frame clones are kept and a portion is missing. The data contain roughly 81,000 clones, approximately 85% of them singletons. The V gene's germline CDR1 is SGHTA and CDR2 FQGTGA. The CDR3 is 15 amino acids. The ends were cut back, 1 base at V and 0 bases at J, with 9 bases in the middle. The source is an adult with an advanced solid tumor such as melanoma, head and neck, liver or kidney cancer. This chain joins TRBV7-3 and TRBJ1-2; the D gene is possibly TRBD1 (5 bases). Sequencing used CD4+ or CD8+ T cells sorted from blood, obtained in a trial of the OX40 agonist ivuxolimab. CDR3 in DNA: TGTGCCAGCAGCTTAATGGGGGGAGCTAACTATGGCTACACCTTC. Amino acids: CASSLMGGANYGYTF. The variable domain in full, with the rest retrieved from reference TRBV7-3 and TRBJ1-2, is GAGVSQTPSNKVTEKGKYVELRCDPISGHTALYWYRQSLGQGPEFLIYFQGTGAADDSGLPNDRFFAVRPEGSVSTLKIQRTERGDSAVYLCASSLMGGANYGYTFGSGTRLTVV.